This passage covers 26 T cell receptor beta chains from one sample sequenced in a study of shared clonotypes between healthy human individuals (dated by TCRdb to 2019 to 2021). Library creation used the immunoSEQ multiplex PCR assay. The immuneACCESS repertoire file appears here via TCRdb, limited to in-frame rearrangements. These files lack a portion of the clones; in checked studies, under half of the deficit traces to unresolved V genes, and the cause of the others is not known. The sample contains a few million clones, more than 90% of them found a single time. The ten largest account for roughly 0.13% of the sample. The sequenced sample was naive CD4+ T cells sorted from blood. The meaning of the sample's cell subset or site label: CD45RA+ positively selected. The receptor set was obtained from a man younger than 35 in good health.

V is TRBV2 and J is TRBJ2-2; 11 bases match TRBD1. The CDR3 sequence is 14 residues long. The germline CDR1 and CDR2 sequences are SNHLY and FYNNEI. V lost 8 bases and J lost 4; bases outside the gene matches: 3. The CDR3 reads CASRDRGTTGELFF. DNA of the CDR3: TGTGCCAGCCGGGACAGGGGGACCACCGGGGAGCTGTTTTTT.

This CDR3 is CASSLPGQPQHF. The CDR3 coding sequence is TGTGCCAGCAGCTTACCTGGGCAGCCCCAGCATTTT. V gene TRBV13 combines with J gene TRBJ1-5; D gene ambiguous. The CDR3 loop spans 12 amino acids. V dropped 2 bases and J dropped 7 bases, with 6 bases sitting between them. The V gene's germline CDR1 is PRHDT and CDR2 FYEKMQ (reference sequence).

The rearrangement uses TRBV2 and TRBJ2-7; D may be TRBD1 (7 bases). Trimming removed 1 base from V and 5 bases from J, with 12 bases in between. CDR1 is SNHLY, CDR2 FYNNEI, per germline. The length of the CDR3 is 14 residues. The CDR3 DNA follows: TGTGCCAGCAGTGAAGGCAGGGGGGCCCACGAGCAGTACTTC. Protein sequence: CASSEGRGAHEQYF.

V is TRBV29-1 and J is TRBJ1-1; D is undetermined. Germline V gene sequence: CDR1 SQVTM, CDR2 ANQGSEA. Between the trimmed V and J ends, which lost 1 base and 1 base, there was a span of 10 bases. The CDR3 has 14 amino acids. CDR3 residues: CSVEGRQANTEAFF. The CDR3 DNA is TGCAGCGTTGAAGGCCGGCAGGCGAACACTGAAGCTTTCTTT.

This rearrangement joins TRBV27 to TRBJ1-1; D is uncertain. Looked up from germline, CDR1 is MNHEY and CDR2 is SMNVEV (reference sequence). This CDR3 has 13 residues. V shed 3 bases and J shed 6 bases, with 11 bases lying between them. CDR3 nucleotides: TGTGCCAGCAGTTTTAGAGAGTTATCTGAAGCTTTCTTT. Its translation: CASSFRELSEAFF.

This sequence joins TRBV14 and TRBJ1-1; D is uncertain. This CDR3 contains 14 residues. CDR1 and CDR2 from the germline V gene are SGHDN and FVKESK. Trimming took off 0 bases at V and 2 bases at J, with 7 bases between the two ends. Written as DNA, the CDR3 is TGTGCCAGCAGCCAAGATACAGTTAACACTGAAGCTTTCTTT. Translating gives CASSQDTVNTEAFF. Drawing the rest from reference TRBV14 and TRBJ1-1, the complete variable domain is EAGVTQFPSHSVIEKGQTVTLRCDPISGHDNLYWYRRVMGKEIKFLLHFVKESKQDESGMPNNRFLAERTGGTYSTLKVQPAELEDSGVYFCASSQDTVNTEAFFGQGTRLTVV.

Notes on this clone: The sample contains more than one DNA sequence encoding this CDR3. The J gene is TRBJ2-7, the V gene TRBV18, with D possibly TRBD1 on 5 matching bases. Per germline, CDR1 KGHSH and CDR2 LQKENI. Trimming removed 4 bases from V and 0 bases from J, with 10 bases in between. The CDR3 is 14 amino acids. The CDR3 loop is CASSLGQSSYEQYF. The DNA for the CDR3 is TGTGCCAGCTCACTGGGGCAGAGCTCCTACGAGCAGTACTTC.

This chain connects TRBV21-1 to TRBJ2-2. TRBV21-1 is a known pseudogene. CDR3 length: 14 amino acids. The CDR3 DNA follows: TGTGCCAGCAGCAAAGTTTGTTTGAACGGGGAGCTGTTTTTT. Protein sequence: CASSKVCLNGELFF.

On this clone itself: Within the sample, other DNA sequences also encode this same CDR3. The chain has TRBV10-3 and TRBJ2-6, with TRBD2 identical over 13 bases. Trimming at V came to 6 bases and at J to 0 bases, leaving 2 bases not matched to a gene. This CDR3 region has 17 residues. Germline loops: CDR1 ENHRY, CDR2 SYGVKD. The CDR3 nucleotides are TGTGCCATCAGAGGACTAGCGGGGGACTCTGGGGCCAACGTCCTGACTTTC. Translation: CAIRGLAGDSGANVLTF.

As to this clone: The identical CDR3 is also encoded by other nucleotide sequences in the sample. This sequence joins TRBV6-6 and TRBJ1-1; D gene unclear. CDR3 length: 14 residues. CDR1 and CDR2 from the germline V gene are MNHNY and SVGAGI (reference sequence). Trimming stripped 1 base from V and 1 base from J, with 7 bases between. The CDR3 protein is CASSYLDQNTEAFF. CDR3 coding DNA: TGTGCCAGCAGTTACTTGGACCAGAACACTGAAGCTTTCTTT.

The chain has TRBV19 and TRBJ2-3, with 9 bases lining up with TRBD1. Germline V gene lookup returns CDR1 LNHDA and CDR2 SQIVND (reference sequence). V lost 6 bases, J lost 6 bases, and 7 bases stayed unmatched. The CDR3 spans 14 residues. This CDR3 reads CASRPTGGRDTQYF. In DNA form, the CDR3 reads TGTGCCAGTAGGCCGACAGGGGGACGCGATACGCAGTATTTT.

In this sample, this clone turned up a few times. This same CDR3 is encoded by further DNA sequences in the sample. The chain combines TRBV18 with TRBJ1-5; D might be TRBD1 (5 bases). The germline gives CDR1 KGHSH, CDR2 LQKENI. Trimming cost V 6 bases and J 0 bases, with 9 bases left between them. CDR3 length: 14 amino acids. The CDR3: CASSPGLSNQPQHF. The CDR3 region has the DNA TGTGCCAGCTCCCCGGGACTTAGCAATCAGCCCCAGCATTTT.

This chain's CDR3 is CASSLQGTNTGELFF. CDR3 sequence (DNA): TGTGCCAGCAGTCTACAGGGGACGAACACCGGGGAGCTGTTTTTT. The chain uses TRBV6-5 and TRBJ2-2; 7 bases fit TRBD1. Germline V lookup: CDR1 MNHEY, CDR2 SVGAGI. This CDR3 spans 15 amino acids. Losses at the gene ends were 5 bases for V and 0 bases for J; bases not matched to a gene: 3.

This clone was seen a single time. Mismatch with germline at one junction end may stem from a read error. The chain joins TRBV5-1 to TRBJ2-5, with 7 bases identical to TRBD2. This CDR3 comprises 14 residues. CDR1 is SGHRS, CDR2 YFSETQ, per germline. The CDR3 DNA sequence: TGCGCCAGCAGGTTGGGGGGGAACCAAGAGACCCAGTACTTC. Amino acids: CASRLGGNQETQYF.

This chain uses TRBV7-2 with TRBJ2-7; 9 bases agree with TRBD1. Germline V gives CDR1 SGHTA, CDR2 FQGNSA. The J segment lost 4 bases and the V segment lost 2 bases, leaving 9 bases of the junction unmatched. There are 16 residues in the CDR3. CDR3 residues: CASSLRTGEVAYEQYF. Written as DNA, the CDR3 is TGTGCCAGCAGCTTAAGGACAGGGGAAGTGGCATACGAGCAGTACTTC.

The chain has TRBV10-3 and TRBJ1-2; D uncertain. The CDR3 is made up of 13 amino acids. Trimming pared 2 bases from V and 4 bases from J, leaving 8 bases between. CDR1 and CDR2 from the germline V gene are ENHRY and SYGVKD. CDR3 nucleotides: TGTGCCATCAGTGAGGAAGAAGTCTATGGCTACACCTTC. This translates into CAISEEEVYGYTF.

Regarding this clone: The same CDR3 arises from other DNA sequences in this sample as well. The chain couples TRBV18 to TRBJ1-1, with D unclear. The V end was cut by 0 bases, the J end by 5 bases, with 7 bases between. CDR1 is KGHSH, CDR2 LQKENI, per germline. The CDR3 has 13 amino acids. CDR3: CASSPPGRTEAFF. CDR3 sequence (DNA): TGTGCCAGCTCACCACCGGGGAGAACTGAAGCTTTCTTT.

The chain joins TRBV30 to TRBJ2-3, with 8 nucleotides matching TRBD2. CDR3 length: 16 residues. CDR1 is GTSNPN, CDR2 SVGIG, per germline (reference sequence). J was trimmed by 0 bases and V by 1 base; bases with no gene match: 6. The CDR3 DNA is TGTGCCTGGAGTGCCGTACTAGCGGCTAGCACAGATACGCAGTATTTT. Protein sequence: CAWSAVLAASTDTQYF.

J is TRBJ2-7 and V is TRBV5-1; TRBD1 matches at 7 bases. CDR1 SGHRS and CDR2 YFSETQ come from the germline V gene. V gave up 3 bases and J gave up 5 bases; unmatched junction bases: 8. This CDR3 comprises 14 residues. The CDR3 nucleotides are TGCGCCAGCAGCTACGGACAGGACATGAACGAGCAGTACTTC. It yields the protein CASSYGQDMNEQYF.

The V gene is TRBV7-9, the J gene TRBJ2-5, with 7 bases identical to TRBD1. The CDR3 sequence is 14 residues long. The ends lost 8 bases at V and 4 bases at J; junction bases unmatched: 10. Germline values: CDR1 SEHNR, CDR2 FQNEAQ (reference sequence). The CDR3 region is CASGSGQPLETQYF. CDR3 sequence (DNA): TGTGCCAGCGGATCGGGACAGCCCTTAGAGACCCAGTACTTC.

Comments on this clone: Other DNA sequences in the same sample also yield this CDR3. This chain connects TRBV5-1 to TRBJ2-5, with 8 nucleotides matching TRBD1. J was trimmed by 1 base and V by 2 bases; bases with no gene match: 4. CDR1 is SGHRS and CDR2 is YFSETQ in the germline V gene. The CDR3 is 15 residues long. The chain's CDR3 is CASSFGTGGQETQYF. The CDR3 bases are TGCGCCAGCAGCTTTGGCACAGGGGGCCAAGAGACCCAGTACTTC.

The chain links TRBV7-2 to TRBJ2-7; unclear D gene. Trimming left V 7 bases short and J 2 bases short, with 18 bases between. Germline CDR1 reads SGHTA; CDR2 reads FQGNSA. The CDR3 contains 15 residues. The CDR3 loop is CASTLLSKPPYEQYF. In nucleotides, the CDR3 is TGTGCCAGCACACTTTTGAGTAAGCCCCCCTACGAGCAGTACTTC.

The chain links TRBV28 to TRBJ2-7; D is unresolved. From germline, CDR1 is MDHEN and CDR2 SYDVKM. This CDR3 contains 11 residues. V lost 5 bases, J lost 7 bases, and 9 bases lay in between. Written as DNA, the CDR3 is TGTGCCAGCAGTAGATATGAGGAGCAGTACTTC. Translation: CASSRYEEQYF.

The V call is TRBV9, the J call TRBJ1-6, with 9 bases lining up with TRBD1. The CDR3 totals 15 residues. J lost 7 bases, V lost 4 bases, and 6 bases had no gene match. Germline CDR1 SGDLS, CDR2 YYNGEE. The CDR3 loop is CASSPRQGVNSPLHF. The CDR3 coding sequence is TGTGCCAGCAGCCCAAGACAGGGGGTAAATTCACCCCTCCACTTT.

A word on this clone: The same CDR3 is also encoded by other DNA sequences in this sample. J is TRBJ2-3 and V is TRBV9; no clear D. Germline CDR1 is SGDLS and CDR2 is YYNGEE. Trimming stripped 3 bases from V and 4 bases from J, with 9 bases between. This CDR3 has 13 amino acids. CDR3 in amino acids: CASSGVRADTQYF. CDR3 nucleotide sequence: TGTGCCAGCAGCGGGGTACGGGCAGATACGCAGTATTTT.

Concerning this clone: This sample also contains other DNA sequences that code for the same CDR3. The chain uses TRBV5-1 and TRBJ1-3; D ambiguous. Between the trimmed V and J ends, which lost 0 bases and 2 bases, there was a span of 6 bases. Germline assignment: CDR1 SGHRS and CDR2 YFSETQ. CDR3 length: 14 amino acids. Written as DNA, the CDR3 is TGCGCCAGCAGCTTGGATGGGGCTGGAAACACCATATATTTT. Amino acid sequence: CASSLDGAGNTIYF.